The T cell receptor beta chain under discussion was sequenced for a study of post-analysis software for immune sequencing data. About the research overall: Courses of disease covered relapsing-remitting, secondary progressive and progressive-relapsing multiple sclerosis.

Study outcomes and limitations: TRBV5-6, TRBV5-1 and TRBV20-1 were among four or five TRBV segments more frequent in patients than controls. Batch-mates among the samples co-clustered strongly by F measure. Significantly lower normalized Chao1 diversity was found in patients with multiple sclerosis relative to controls.

The germline V gene encodes CDR1 DFQATT and CDR2 SNEGSKA (reference sequence). The V end was cut by 3 bases, the J end by 1 base, with 14 bases between. The CDR3 has 15 amino acids. Every TCR beta cDNA library bore unique molecular identifiers. A population of about 0.95 to 10 million T cells gave rise to roughly 500,000 cDNA molecules. TCRdb recomputed calls from the PCR reads with MiXCR, one row per CDR3 protein. The sample consists of over 700,000 distinct CDR3 sequences, roughly 27% of them appearing once. This clonotype was counted only a few times. The antigen is undetermined. The receptor was derived from a girl aged 10 to 17 with multiple sclerosis. The rearrangement uses TRBV20-1 and TRBJ2-3, with D perhaps matching TRBD2 (5 bases). The source material was blood. The CDR3 here is CSASRTFGGTDTQYF. The CDR3 bases are TGCAGTGCTAGTCGGACTTTCGGTGGCACAGATACGCAGTATTTT.